The clone carrying this T cell receptor beta chain appeared many times. Its target is not known. CD8 T cells were positively selected from what remained after CD4 positive selection. This entry is derived from a study of naive and memory T cell subsets. Study outcomes and limitations: Especially in CD8 cells, naive repertoires contained a few larger clonotypes, possibly CD45RA-re-expressing memory cells. In CD4 and CD8 cells, diversity dropped from naive through EMRA.

Both TRBC1 and TRBC2 were covered by a beta constant-region primer of two equimolar oligonucleotides. The ligated cDNA underwent four PCR rounds using SP2 and nested alpha and beta constant-region primers. Each CDR3 protein gets one entry after TCRdb re-called the UMI-ligation and nested PCR reads with MiXCR. This sample has about 150,000 distinct CDR3 sequences, with approximately 24% found just once. The TCR originated in a human donor in good health. Input material: naive CD4+ T cells from blood.

CDR3 bases: TGTGCCAGCAGACCCGGGACTAGTAGAGACGAGCAGTACTTC. Protein sequence: CASRPGTSRDEQYF. The rearrangement joins TRBV28 to TRBJ2-7; 8 positions match TRBD2. The V and J ends lost 6 bases and 5 bases, in that order; junction bases with no gene match: 9. This CDR3 is built from 14 residues. The germline V gene encodes CDR1 MDHEN and CDR2 SYDVKM.